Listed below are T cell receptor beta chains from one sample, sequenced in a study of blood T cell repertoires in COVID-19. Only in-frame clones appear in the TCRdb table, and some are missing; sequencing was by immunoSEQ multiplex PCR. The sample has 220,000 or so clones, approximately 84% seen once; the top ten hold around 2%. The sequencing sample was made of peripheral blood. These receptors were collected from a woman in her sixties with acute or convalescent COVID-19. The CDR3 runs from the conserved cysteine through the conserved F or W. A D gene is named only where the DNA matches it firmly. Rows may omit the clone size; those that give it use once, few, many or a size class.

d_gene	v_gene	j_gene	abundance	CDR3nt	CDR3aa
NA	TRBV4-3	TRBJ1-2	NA	TGCGCCAGCAGCCAAGAGTGGAGCAGTAGAACGTCTGGCTACACCTTC	CASSQEWSSRTSGYTF
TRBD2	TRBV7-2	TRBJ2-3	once	TGTGCCAGCAGCAGTAGCGGGGGGGGCGTGGGTACGCAGTATTTT	CASSSSGGGVGTQYF
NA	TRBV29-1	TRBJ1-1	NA	TGCAGCCTAGGGGGGGGAGGTCCGAACACTGAAGCTTTCTTT	CSLGGGGPNTEAFF
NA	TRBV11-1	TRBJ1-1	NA	TGTGCCAGCAGCACCCAGGGTGCCACTGAAGCTTTCTTT	CASSTQGATEAFF
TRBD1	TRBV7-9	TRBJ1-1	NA	TGTGCCAGCAGCCGCGACAGGGGCTTTAACACTGAAGCTTTCTTT	CASSRDRGFNTEAFF
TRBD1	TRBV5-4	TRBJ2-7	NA	TGTGCCAGCAGCCCAGACAGGGGGGTCTACGAGCAGTACTTC	CASSPDRGVYEQYF
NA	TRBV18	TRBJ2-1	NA	TGTGCCAGCTCGCCCCCCGTTTCCCGGAGAGACTACAATGAGCAGTTCTTC	CASSPPVSRRDYNEQFF
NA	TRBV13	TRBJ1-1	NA	TGTGCCAGCTATGACCGGGCGGGACACACTGAAGCTTTCTTT	CASYDRAGHTEAFF
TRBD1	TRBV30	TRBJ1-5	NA	TGTGCCTGGGGGGGGGACAGGGAGAGCAATCAGCCCCAGCATTTT	CAWGGDRESNQPQHF
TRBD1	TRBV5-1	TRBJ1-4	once	TGCGCCAGCAGCTTGGGGACAGGCGCTGAAAAACTGTTTTTT	CASSLGTGAEKLFF
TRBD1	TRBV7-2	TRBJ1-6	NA	TGTGCCAGCAGCTTACAGGGGGCTACACCCCTCCACTTT	CASSLQGATPLHF
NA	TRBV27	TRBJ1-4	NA	TGTGCCAGCAGTCTACAGGGAAGTAGGTTTGCAACTAATGAAAAACTGTTTTTT	CASSLQGSRFATNEKLFF